Listed below are T cell receptor beta chains from one sample, sequenced in a study of glioma-infiltrating T cells after dendritic cell vaccination. Sequenced by immunoSEQ multiplex PCR; TCRdb stores in-frame clones only, minus some. There are just under 100,000 clones in the sample; approximately 80% occur only once, and under 6.5% lies in the top ten. The specimen comprised blood, sampled after dendritic cell vaccination. All receptors come from a human donor with glioblastoma. CDR3s leave out the opening cysteine and the closing phenylalanine or tryptophan.

TRBJ2-1,TRBV7-9,ASTDLNEQF
TRBJ2-1,TRBV7-3,ASSLRGGRASGEQF
TRBJ1-1,TRBV6-6,ASSYSHSEAF
TRBJ1-6,TRBV9,ASSPTKNSPLH
TRBJ2-2,TRBV5-4,ASSNRQVHTGELF
TRBJ1-2,TRBV5-4,ASSSGQGAPGYT
TRBJ2-7,TRBV7-2,ASSLVSLAGETAYEQY
TRBJ2-1,TRBV9,ASSVPGIYNEQF
TRBJ1-2,TRBV28,ASSGDREFRYT
TRBJ2-7,TRBV7-9,ASSFNSYEQY
TRBJ2-7,TRBV5-1,ASSRGTGGTEQY
TRBJ2-5,TRBV5-1,ASSWAGQGNGETQY
TRBJ2-1,TRBV28,ASSQTGSLEQF
TRBJ2-2,TRBV9,ASSVTTGLNTGELF
TRBJ2-1,TRBV2,ASSGDRDPLGWEQF
TRBJ2-5,TRBV9,ASSASGGYQETQY
TRBJ1-3,TRBV30,AWSISGGAGSGNTIY
TRBJ2-7,TRBV5-1,ASSLVASGVYEQY
TRBJ1-1,TRBV29-1,SVRVQGNTEAF
TRBJ1-4,TRBV13,VSSLNRGGKLF
TRBJ2-3,TRBV7-9,ASSQYQTDTQY
TRBJ2-4,TRBV5-6,ASSFPGTGKNIQY
TRBJ1-1,TRBV6-5,ASSFTDRGTEAF
TRBJ1-1,TRBV14,ASSQDLSVSMNTEAF
TRBJ2-7,TRBV6-6,ASSLGLGEQY
TRBJ2-7,TRBV9,ASSVTETPLYEQY
TRBJ2-2,TRBV4-1,ASSQGATGELF
TRBJ1-2,TRBV11-2,ASSLDGAAGDGYT
TRBJ1-6,TRBV30,AFGYNSPLH
TRBJ2-1,TRBV6-5,ASSRPGQRNEQF
TRBJ1-2,TRBV6-5,ASSYGKSDREYGYT
TRBJ1-2,TRBV25-1,ASSEGNRVGFGGYT
TRBJ2-2,TRBV28,ASSMDYALGRELNTGELF
TRBJ1-1,TRBV6-1,ASRLRVKNTEAF
TRBJ2-3,TRBV30,AWGLAGAPDTQY
TRBJ1-2,TRBV29-1,SVGDRGYGYT
TRBJ1-5,TRBV18,ASSPAPEGNQPQH
TRBJ1-3,TRBV5-1,ASSLVGGMANTIY
TRBJ2-2,TRBV5-1,ASGTSLVPGELF
TRBJ1-1,TRBV18,ASSATQGDTEAF
TRBJ2-3,TRBV6-5,ASSSPGQGVDTQY
TRBJ2-1,TRBV7-2,ASSLVLAGHREQF
TRBJ1-1,TRBV2,ASSELGRENTEAF
TRBJ1-2,TRBV14,ASSRTPYGYT
TRBJ2-3,TRBV25-1,ASSEWLADPDTQY
TRBJ1-5,TRBV25-1,ASSEWGGNQPQH
TRBJ1-1,TRBV29-1,SAGGQRNTEAF
TRBJ1-5,TRBV28,ATRTGGGQPQH
TRBJ2-3,TRBV19,ASSTRDTQY